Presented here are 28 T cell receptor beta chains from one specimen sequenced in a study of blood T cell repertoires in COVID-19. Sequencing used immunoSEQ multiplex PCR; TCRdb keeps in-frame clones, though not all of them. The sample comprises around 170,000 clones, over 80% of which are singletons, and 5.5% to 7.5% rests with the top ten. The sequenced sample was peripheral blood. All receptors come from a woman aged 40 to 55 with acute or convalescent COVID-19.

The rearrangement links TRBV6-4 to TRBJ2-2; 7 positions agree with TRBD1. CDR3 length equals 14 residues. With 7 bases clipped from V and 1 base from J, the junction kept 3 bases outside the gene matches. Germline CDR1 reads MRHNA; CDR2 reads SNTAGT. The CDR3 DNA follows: TGTGCCAGCAAACGGACAGGGAACACCGGGGAGCTGTTTTTT. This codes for CASKRTGNTGELFF.

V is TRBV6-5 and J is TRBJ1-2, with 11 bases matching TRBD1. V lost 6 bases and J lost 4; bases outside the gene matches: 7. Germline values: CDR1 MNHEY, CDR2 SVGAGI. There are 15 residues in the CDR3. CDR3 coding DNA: TGTGCCAGCAGAACGGGGGGACAGGGGGGCTATGGCTACACCTTC. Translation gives CASRTGGQGGYGYTF.

The CDR3: CASRRVETGGGYTF. In nucleotides, the CDR3 is TGTGCCAGTAGACGGGTAGAGACAGGGGGAGGCTACACCTTC. This rearrangement joins TRBV19 to TRBJ1-2; 9 bases fit TRBD1. The CDR3 length is 14 residues. The V segment lost 6 bases and the J segment 8 bases; nucleotides outside the gene matches: 10. Germline V gives CDR1 LNHDA, CDR2 SQIVND (reference sequence).

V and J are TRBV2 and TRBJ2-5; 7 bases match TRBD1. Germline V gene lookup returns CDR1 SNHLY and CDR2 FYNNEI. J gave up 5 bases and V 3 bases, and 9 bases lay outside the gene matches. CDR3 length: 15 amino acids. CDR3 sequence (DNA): TGTGCCAGCAGTGATGGTGACAGGGCCAAGGAGACCCAGTACTTC. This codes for CASSDGDRAKETQYF.

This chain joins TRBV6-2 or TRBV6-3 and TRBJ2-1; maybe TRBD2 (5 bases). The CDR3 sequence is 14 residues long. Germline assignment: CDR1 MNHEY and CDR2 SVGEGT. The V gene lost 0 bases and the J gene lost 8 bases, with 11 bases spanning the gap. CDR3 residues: CASSYSLLVDEQFF. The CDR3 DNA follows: TGTGCCAGCAGTTACTCTTTACTAGTTGATGAGCAGTTCTTC.

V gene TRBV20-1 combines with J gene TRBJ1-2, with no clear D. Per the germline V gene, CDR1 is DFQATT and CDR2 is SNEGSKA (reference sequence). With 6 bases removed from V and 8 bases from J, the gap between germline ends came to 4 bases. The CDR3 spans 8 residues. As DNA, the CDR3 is TGCAGTGCCGAGGGCTACACCTTC. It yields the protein CSAEGYTF.

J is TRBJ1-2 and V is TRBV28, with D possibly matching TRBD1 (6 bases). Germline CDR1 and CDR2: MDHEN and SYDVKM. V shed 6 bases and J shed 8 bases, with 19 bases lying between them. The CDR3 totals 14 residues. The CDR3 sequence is CASSRGRGPGGYTF. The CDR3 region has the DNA TGTGCCAGCAGCCGAGGGCGGGGGCCGGGAGGCTACACCTTC.

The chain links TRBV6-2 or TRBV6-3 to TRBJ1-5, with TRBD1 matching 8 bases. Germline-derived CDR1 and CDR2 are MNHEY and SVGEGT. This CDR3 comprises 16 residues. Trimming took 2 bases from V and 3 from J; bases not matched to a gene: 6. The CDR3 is CASSYGRDRNNQPQHF. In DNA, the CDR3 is TGTGCCAGCAGTTACGGCCGGGACAGGAACAATCAGCCCCAGCATTTT.

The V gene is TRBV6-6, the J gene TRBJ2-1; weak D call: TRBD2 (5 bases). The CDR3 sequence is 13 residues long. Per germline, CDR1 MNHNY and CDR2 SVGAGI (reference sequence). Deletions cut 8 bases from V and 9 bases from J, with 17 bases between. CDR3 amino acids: CASAPPPGTEQFF. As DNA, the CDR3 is TGTGCCAGCGCACCACCACCGGGAACTGAGCAGTTCTTC.

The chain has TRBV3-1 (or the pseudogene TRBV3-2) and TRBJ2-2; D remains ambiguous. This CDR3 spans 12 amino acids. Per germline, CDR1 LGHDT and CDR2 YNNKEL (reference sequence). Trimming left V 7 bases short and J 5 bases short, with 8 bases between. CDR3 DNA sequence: TGTGCCAGCAACTCTAGGACCGGGGAGCTGTTTTTT. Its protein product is CASNSRTGELFF.

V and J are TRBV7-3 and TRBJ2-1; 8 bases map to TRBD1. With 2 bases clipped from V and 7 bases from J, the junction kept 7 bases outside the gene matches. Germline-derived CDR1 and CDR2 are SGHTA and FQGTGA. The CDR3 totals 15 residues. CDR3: CASSLGWTGTNEQFF. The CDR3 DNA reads TGTGCCAGCAGCTTAGGCTGGACAGGGACGAATGAGCAGTTCTTC. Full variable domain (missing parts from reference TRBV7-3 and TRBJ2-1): GAGVSQTPSNKVTEKGKYVELRCDPISGHTALYWYRQSLGQGPEFLIYFQGTGAADDSGLPNDRFFAVRPEGSVSTLKIQRTERGDSAVYLCASSLGWTGTNEQFFGPGTRLTVL.

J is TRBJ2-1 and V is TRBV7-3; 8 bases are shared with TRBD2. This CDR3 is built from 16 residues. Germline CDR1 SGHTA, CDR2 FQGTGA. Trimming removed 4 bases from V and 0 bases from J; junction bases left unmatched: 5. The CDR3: CASSSRGGRSYNEQFF. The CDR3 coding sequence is TGTGCCAGCAGCTCCCGGGGGGGCCGCTCCTACAATGAGCAGTTCTTC.

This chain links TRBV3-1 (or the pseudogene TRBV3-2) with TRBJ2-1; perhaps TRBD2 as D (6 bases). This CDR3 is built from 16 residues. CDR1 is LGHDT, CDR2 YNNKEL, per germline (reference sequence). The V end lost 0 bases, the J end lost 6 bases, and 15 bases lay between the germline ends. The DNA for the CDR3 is TGTGCCAGCAGCCAAGATTTGGAGGGCCTGTTCAATGAGCAGTTCTTC. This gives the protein CASSQDLEGLFNEQFF.

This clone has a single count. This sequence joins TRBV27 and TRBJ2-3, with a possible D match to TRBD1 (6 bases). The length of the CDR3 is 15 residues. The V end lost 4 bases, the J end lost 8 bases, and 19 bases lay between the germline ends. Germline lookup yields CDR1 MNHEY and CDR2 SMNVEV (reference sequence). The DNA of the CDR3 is TGTGCCAGCAGTTCGGGACAAACCTCGAGGGGTACGCAGTATTTT. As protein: CASSSGQTSRGTQYF.

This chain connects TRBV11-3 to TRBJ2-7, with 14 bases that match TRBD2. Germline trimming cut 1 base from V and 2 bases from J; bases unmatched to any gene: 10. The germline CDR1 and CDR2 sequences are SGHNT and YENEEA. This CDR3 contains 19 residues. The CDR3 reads CASSLVVQTSGRATYEQYF. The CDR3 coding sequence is TGTGCCAGCAGCTTAGTTGTTCAGACTAGCGGGAGGGCGACCTACGAGCAGTACTTC.

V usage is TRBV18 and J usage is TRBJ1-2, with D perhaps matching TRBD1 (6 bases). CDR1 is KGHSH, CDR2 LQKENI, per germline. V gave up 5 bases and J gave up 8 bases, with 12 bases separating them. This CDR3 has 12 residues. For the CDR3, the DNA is TGTGCCAGCTCATCAGGGGCGACGGGCTACACCTTC. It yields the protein CASSSGATGYTF. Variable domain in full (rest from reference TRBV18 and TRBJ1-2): NAGVMQNPRHLVRRRGQEARLRCSPMKGHSHVYWYRQLPEEGLKFMVYLQKENIIDESGMPKERFSAEFPKEGPSILRIQQVVRGDSAAYFCASSSGATGYTFGSGTRLTVV.

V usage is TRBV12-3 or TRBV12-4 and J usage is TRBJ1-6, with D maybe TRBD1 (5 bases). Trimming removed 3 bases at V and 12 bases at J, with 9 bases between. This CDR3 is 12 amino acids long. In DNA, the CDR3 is TGTGCCAGCAGTTTCGGAGGGGAACCCCTCCACTTT. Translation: CASSFGGEPLHF.

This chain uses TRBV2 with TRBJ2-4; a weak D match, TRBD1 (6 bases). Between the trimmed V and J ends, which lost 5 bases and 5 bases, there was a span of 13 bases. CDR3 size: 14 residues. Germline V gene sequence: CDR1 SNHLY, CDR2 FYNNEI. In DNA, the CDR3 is TGTGCCAGCAGTCAGGGGTTTGTCGAAAACATTCAGTACTTC. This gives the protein CASSQGFVENIQYF. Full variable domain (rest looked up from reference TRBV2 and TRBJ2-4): EPEVTQTPSHQVTQMGQEVILRCVPISNHLYFYWYRQILGQKVEFLVSFYNNEISEKSEIFDDQFSVERPDGSNFTLKIRSTKLEDSAMYFCASSQGFVENIQYFGAGTRLSVL.

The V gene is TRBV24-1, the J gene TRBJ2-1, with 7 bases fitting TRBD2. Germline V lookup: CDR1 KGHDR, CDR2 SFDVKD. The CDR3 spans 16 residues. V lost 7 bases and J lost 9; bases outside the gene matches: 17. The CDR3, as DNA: TGTGCCACCAGAAACGCAGAGGCGGGAGCCGGGGGTGAGCAGTTCTTC. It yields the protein CATRNAEAGAGGEQFF.

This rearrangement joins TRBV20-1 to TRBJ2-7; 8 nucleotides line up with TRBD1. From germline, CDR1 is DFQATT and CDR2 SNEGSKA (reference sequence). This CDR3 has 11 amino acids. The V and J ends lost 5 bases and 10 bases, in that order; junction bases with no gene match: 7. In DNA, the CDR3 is TGCAGTGCTGGCCAAGACAGGGGACAGTACTTC. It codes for CSAGQDRGQYF.

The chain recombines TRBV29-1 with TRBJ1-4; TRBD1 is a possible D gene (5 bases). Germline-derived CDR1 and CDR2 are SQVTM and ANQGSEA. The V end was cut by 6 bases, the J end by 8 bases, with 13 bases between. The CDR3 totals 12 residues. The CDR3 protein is CSVLGGGEKLFF. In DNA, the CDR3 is TGCAGCGTGCTGGGGGGAGGCGAAAAACTGTTTTTT.

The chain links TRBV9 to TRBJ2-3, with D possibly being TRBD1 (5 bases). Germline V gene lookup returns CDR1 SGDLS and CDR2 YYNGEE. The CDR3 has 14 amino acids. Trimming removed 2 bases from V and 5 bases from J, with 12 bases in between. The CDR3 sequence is CASSVFGQGDTQYF. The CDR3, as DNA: TGTGCCAGCAGCGTTTTTGGTCAGGGAGATACGCAGTATTTT. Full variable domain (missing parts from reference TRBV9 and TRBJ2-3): DSGVTQTPKHLITATGQRVTLRCSPRSGDLSVYWYQQSLDQGLQFLIQYYNGEERAKGNILERFSAQQFPDLHSELNLSSLELGDSALYFCASSVFGQGDTQYFGPGTRLTVL.

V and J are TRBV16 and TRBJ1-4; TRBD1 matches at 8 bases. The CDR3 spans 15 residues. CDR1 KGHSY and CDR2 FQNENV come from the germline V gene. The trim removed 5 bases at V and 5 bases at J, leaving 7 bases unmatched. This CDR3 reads CASSGDRSLNEKLFF. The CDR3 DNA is TGTGCCAGCAGCGGGGACAGGTCTTTGAATGAAAAACTGTTTTTT.

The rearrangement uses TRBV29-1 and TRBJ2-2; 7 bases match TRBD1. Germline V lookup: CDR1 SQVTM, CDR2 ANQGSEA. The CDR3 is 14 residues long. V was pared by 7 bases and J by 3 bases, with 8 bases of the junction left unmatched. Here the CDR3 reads CSALTGFHTGELFF. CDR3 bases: TGCAGCGCTCTGACAGGGTTCCACACCGGGGAGCTGTTTTTT.

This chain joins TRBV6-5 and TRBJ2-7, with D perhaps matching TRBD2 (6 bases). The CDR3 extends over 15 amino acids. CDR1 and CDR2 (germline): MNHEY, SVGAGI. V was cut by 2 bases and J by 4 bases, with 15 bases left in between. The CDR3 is CASSYGGLARYEQYF. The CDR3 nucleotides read TGTGCCAGCAGTTACGGTGGGCTAGCGAGGTACGAGCAGTACTTC.

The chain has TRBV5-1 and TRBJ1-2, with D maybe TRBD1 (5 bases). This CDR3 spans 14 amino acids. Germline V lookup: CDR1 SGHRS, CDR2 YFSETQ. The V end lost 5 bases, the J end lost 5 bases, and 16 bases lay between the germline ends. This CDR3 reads CASRPGQGGYGYTF. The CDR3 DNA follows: TGCGCCAGCAGACCCGGCCAGGGCGGATATGGCTACACCTTC. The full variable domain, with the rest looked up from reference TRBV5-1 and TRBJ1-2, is KAGVTQTPRYLIKTRGQQVTLSCSPISGHRSVSWYQQTPGQGLQFLFEYFSETQRNKGNFPGRFSGRQFSNSRSEMNVSTLELGDSALYLCASRPGQGGYGYTFGSGTRLTVV.

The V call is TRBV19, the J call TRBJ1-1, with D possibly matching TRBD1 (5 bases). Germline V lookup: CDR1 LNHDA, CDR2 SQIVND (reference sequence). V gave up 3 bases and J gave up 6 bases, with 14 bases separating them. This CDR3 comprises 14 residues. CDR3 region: CASSMSPGGSEAFF. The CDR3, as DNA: TGTGCCAGTAGTATGAGCCCGGGGGGTTCTGAAGCTTTCTTT.

The CDR3 is CASSFFPNEQFF. The CDR3 bases are TGCGCCAGCAGCTTCTTCCCGAATGAGCAGTTCTTC. The V call is TRBV5-1, the J call TRBJ2-1; no definite D call. The germline V and J ends were trimmed by 2 bases and 7 bases, with 7 bases remaining between them. Looked up from germline, CDR1 is SGHRS and CDR2 is YFSETQ. The CDR3 spans 12 residues.